The 29 T cell receptor beta chains below all came from one sample that was sequenced in a study of blood T cells in healthy people across ages. Next came a second PCR, run for roughly 6 to 11 cycles, which used a sample-barcoded 5' primer along with a J-beta primer mix. TCRdb re-called the 5' RACE reads through MiXCR, storing one row per CDR3 protein. The sample lists over 1,300,000 distinct CDR3 sequences; approximately 59% were seen once. The sample was blood. The receptor set was obtained from a young man in good health.

The V and J genes are TRBV2 and TRBJ2-4; 8 positions match TRBD2. Near its end, the DNA agrees better with TRBJ2-5, so the J call may be wrong. CDR1 and CDR2 from the germline V gene are SNHLY and FYNNEI. The CDR3 covers 16 residues. The CDR3 region is CASSETPRGAEETQYF. CDR3 in DNA: TGTGCCAGCAGTGAGACCCCGCGGGGGGCGGAAGAGACCCAGTACTTC.

This chain joins TRBV4-3 and TRBJ2-5, with D possibly being TRBD2 (5 bases). With the DNA end fitting TRBJ2-1 better, the J assignment may be wrong. The germline V gene encodes CDR1 LGHNA and CDR2 YSLEER. This CDR3 comprises 13 residues. The CDR3 spells CASSQDLGETQFF. The CDR3 bases are TGCGCCAGCAGCCAAGACCTCGGGGAGACCCAGTTCTTC.

The chain links TRBV2 to TRBJ2-5; perhaps TRBD1 as D (6 bases). Deletions cut 7 bases from V and 3 bases from J, with 18 bases between. Per the germline V gene, CDR1 is SNHLY and CDR2 is FYNNEI. The CDR3 is 15 amino acids. CDR3 loop: CASTPGRGREETQYF. The DNA of the CDR3 is TGTGCCAGCACCCCGGGCAGGGGAAGAGAAGAGACCCAGTACTTC.

In nucleotides, the CDR3 is TGTGCCAGCAGCTTAGAGGGGTTGATTAGGGAGCAGTACTTC. As protein: CASSLEGLIREQYF. The genes are TRBV11-2 and TRBJ2-4; tentative D call: TRBD2 (5 bases). This CDR3 comprises 14 residues. V gave up 0 bases and J gave up 13 bases, with 16 bases separating them. Germline-derived CDR1 and CDR2 are SGHAT and FQNNGV.

This clonotype was counted once. V gene TRBV7-2 combines with J gene TRBJ2-2; D ambiguous. V was clipped by 1 base and J by 6 bases, with 15 bases between them. This CDR3 comprises 16 residues. In germline, CDR1 is SGHTA, CDR2 FQGNSA. The CDR3 protein is CASSLVLRSYPGELFF. The CDR3 bases are TGTGCCAGCAGCTTAGTTCTCCGAAGTTACCCCGGGGAGCTGTTTTTT.

The rearrangement uses TRBV4-1 and TRBJ2-5; D not certain. The closer fit of TRBJ2-7 to the DNA end suggests the J call may be wrong. CDR3 size: 13 residues. The germline V gene has CDR1 MGHRA and CDR2 YSYEKL. The CDR3 protein is CASSHGLGYEQYF. The CDR3 nucleotides are TGCGCCAGCAGCCATGGTTTGGGCTACGAGCAGTACTTC.

In this sample, this clonotype turned up a few times. V is TRBV27 and J is TRBJ2-1; TRBD1 is a possible D gene (6 bases). V was shortened by 7 bases and J by 6 bases, with 13 bases between the two germline ends. The CDR3 sequence is 13 residues long. Germline loops: CDR1 MNHEY, CDR2 SMNVEV (reference sequence). The DNA for the CDR3 is TGTGCCAGCACCGAGCAAGGGGGCAATGAGCAGTTCTTC. As protein: CASTEQGGNEQFF.

This clonotype turned up a few times. The chain links TRBV6-6 to TRBJ2-3; D is ambiguous. V was pared by 2 bases and J by 2 bases, with 14 bases between. Germline V lookup: CDR1 MNHNY, CDR2 SVGAGI (reference sequence). The CDR3 sequence is 16 residues long. CDR3 nucleotides: TGTGCCAGCAGTTACCCCGGAAAAGGGTCCACAGATACGCAGTATTTT. It translates to CASSYPGKGSTDTQYF.

This clonotype has more than one count but fewer than ten. The genes are TRBV12-3 or TRBV12-4 and TRBJ1-2, with 10 bases matching TRBD1. The CDR3 length is 15 residues. V dropped 2 bases and J dropped 4; count of bases not matched to a gene: 4. In nucleotides, the CDR3 is TGTGCCAGCAGTTTAAGGACAGGGGGGTCCTATGGCTACACCTTC. Protein sequence: CASSLRTGGSYGYTF.

This clonotype has only a few counts. This rearrangement joins TRBV9 to TRBJ2-7; possible D gene TRBD2, 6 bases. CDR3 size: 16 residues. Germline V gene lookup returns CDR1 SGDLS and CDR2 YYNGEE. V was pared by 4 bases and J by 2 bases, with 19 bases between. The CDR3 nucleotides read TGTGCCAGCAGCCAAGGCCCCGGGACTCAACCCTACGAGCAGTACTTC. Amino acids: CASSQGPGTQPYEQYF.

The chain joins TRBV7-2 to TRBJ2-4; TRBD1 matches 7 bases. Matching the DNA end better, TRBJ2-7 makes the J call doubtful. Germline V CDR1 and CDR2: SGHTA, FQGNSA. The CDR3 loop spans 15 amino acids. The CDR3 is CASSFTGQVGDEQYF. DNA of the CDR3: TGTGCCAGCAGCTTCACCGGACAGGTTGGAGACGAGCAGTACTTC.

The CDR3: CASSKTASSYEQYF. For the CDR3, the DNA is TGCGCCAGCAGCAAGACCGCCAGCTCCTACGAGCAGTACTTC. This sequence joins TRBV5-1 and TRBJ2-7; unclear D gene. CDR3 length equals 14 residues. Trimming pared 4 bases from V and 0 bases from J, leaving 11 bases between. Germline-derived CDR1 and CDR2 are SGHRS and YFSETQ.

This chain joins TRBV20-1 and TRBJ2-7; TRBD2 matches 12 bases. The CDR3 totals 18 residues. With V trimmed by 3 bases and J by 7 bases, 19 bases remained unmatched. Germline-derived CDR1 and CDR2 are DFQATT and SNEGSKA (reference sequence). CDR3 residues: CSASPEPSGRGLLDEQYF. As DNA, the CDR3 is TGCAGTGCTAGTCCCGAACCTAGCGGGAGGGGGCTCCTAGATGAGCAGTACTTC.

Only a few counts were recorded for this clonotype. V usage is TRBV10-3 and J usage is TRBJ1-2; D gene uncertain. Trimming took 0 bases from V and 4 from J, leaving 9 bases between them. CDR3 size: 14 residues. The germline V gene encodes CDR1 ENHRY and CDR2 SYGVKD. CDR3 sequence: CAISESLGPYGYTF. The DNA of the CDR3 is TGTGCCATCAGTGAGTCGTTAGGGCCCTATGGCTACACCTTC.

This chain connects TRBV20-1 to TRBJ2-5; 9 bases line up with TRBD2. The germline V gene encodes CDR1 DFQATT and CDR2 SNEGSKA (reference sequence). Germline trimming cut 1 base from V and 6 bases from J; bases unmatched to any gene: 9. This CDR3 has 15 amino acids. CDR3 residues: CSARVRGRAAKTQYF. DNA of the CDR3: TGCAGTGCTAGAGTTCGCGGGAGGGCCGCGAAGACCCAGTACTTC.

The chain has TRBV4-1 and TRBJ1-1; D uncertain. V dropped 0 bases and J dropped 2 bases, with 7 bases sitting between them. The germline V gene has CDR1 MGHRA and CDR2 YSYEKL. This CDR3 is 14 amino acids long. CDR3 sequence: CASSQDEINTEAFF. The CDR3 bases are TGCGCCAGCAGCCAAGATGAGATCAACACTGAAGCTTTCTTT.

The J gene is TRBJ2-4, the V gene TRBV12-3 or TRBV12-4; 7 bases are shared with TRBD1. The CDR3 covers 16 residues. Trimming cost V 7 bases and J 0 bases; bases outside gene matches: 9. CDR3 in amino acids: CASTTGQFIAKNIQYF. CDR3 sequence (DNA): TGTGCCAGCACCACGGGACAGTTCATAGCCAAAAACATTCAGTACTTC.

V is TRBV11-2 and J is TRBJ1-5, with D hard to call. Looked up from germline, CDR1 is SGHAT and CDR2 is FQNNGV. Trimming removed 1 base at V and 6 bases at J, with 7 bases between. The CDR3 is 13 amino acids. CDR3 sequence (DNA): TGTGCCAGCAGCTTAGGGTTCCTTCAGCCCCAGCATTTT. It codes for CASSLGFLQPQHF.

The V call is TRBV6-2 or TRBV6-3, the J call TRBJ1-2, with D possibly TRBD1 on 5 matching bases. The CDR3 runs to 17 residues. The germline gives CDR1 MNHEY, CDR2 SVGEGT. Trimming left V 5 bases short and J 2 bases short, with 21 bases between. CDR3 protein: CASSRFRLTETNYGYTF. The CDR3 nucleotides are TGTGCCAGCAGTAGATTCCGACTGACAGAGACGAACTATGGCTACACCTTC.

This sequence joins TRBV6-1 and TRBJ2-1; D is tentatively TRBD1 or TRBD2 (5 bases each). The CDR3 is 15 amino acids. V shed 6 bases and J shed 5 bases, with 17 bases lying between them. Germline CDR1 reads MNHNS; CDR2 reads SASEGT. DNA for the CDR3: TGTGCCAGCAGCTATGACACAACGGGGCACAATGAGCAGTTCTTC. Its protein product is CASSYDTTGHNEQFF.

The genes are TRBV28 and TRBJ2-7, with 7 bases that match TRBD1. Germline V CDR1 and CDR2: MDHEN, SYDVKM. The CDR3 is 16 amino acids. V lost 5 bases, J lost 3 bases, and 13 bases stayed unmatched. CDR3 region: CASSGIVGQKFYEQYF. CDR3 DNA: TGTGCCAGCAGTGGTATAGTGGGACAGAAATTCTACGAGCAGTACTTC.

The rearrangement links TRBV20-1 to TRBJ2-1; D is perhaps TRBD1 (6 bases). This CDR3 has 16 residues. Germline lookup yields CDR1 DFQATT and CDR2 SNEGSKA (reference sequence). The ends were cut back, 1 base at V and 4 bases at J, with 17 bases in the middle. Here the CDR3 reads CSARVRAGDLYNEQFF. The DNA for the CDR3 is TGCAGTGCTAGAGTAAGAGCAGGGGACCTTTACAATGAGCAGTTCTTC.

The chain carries TRBV14 and TRBJ2-1; TRBD1 agrees at 10 bases. The CDR3 has 16 amino acids. Germline CDR1 SGHDN, CDR2 FVKESK. V gave up 1 base and J gave up 6 bases; unmatched junction bases: 6. CDR3 nucleotides: TGTGCCAGCAGCCAAGGGTTTAGGACAGGGGGCAATGAGCAGTTCTTC. It encodes CASSQGFRTGGNEQFF.

The chain couples TRBV20-1 to TRBJ2-1; the match to TRBD2 covers 9 bases. Trimming cost V 6 bases and J 5 bases; bases outside gene matches: 8. There are 14 residues in the CDR3. CDR1 and CDR2 from the germline V gene are DFQATT and SNEGSKA (reference sequence). CDR3 protein: CSAFIAGVHNEQFF. The CDR3 DNA reads TGCAGTGCGTTTATAGCGGGAGTCCACAATGAGCAGTTCTTC.

The rearrangement links TRBV29-1 to TRBJ2-1; D remains ambiguous. Deletions cut 6 bases from V and 12 bases from J, with 12 bases between. This CDR3 comprises 10 residues. The germline gives CDR1 SQVTM, CDR2 ANQGSEA. CDR3 region: CSVLSLVQFF. Written as DNA, the CDR3 is TGCAGCGTCCTTTCATTGGTGCAGTTCTTC.

This clonotype has a count of ten or more. V and J are TRBV7-8 and TRBJ2-7; maybe TRBD2 (6 bases). Per the germline V gene, CDR1 is SGHVS and CDR2 is FQNEAQ. The CDR3 loop spans 15 amino acids. Between the trimmed V and J ends, which lost 5 bases and 0 bases, there was a span of 14 bases. For the CDR3, the DNA is TGTGCCAGCAGCCGCAGGGTAGCGGCCTCCTACGAGCAGTACTTC. Residues: CASSRRVAASYEQYF.

This clonotype was seen only a few times. The chain is built from TRBV20-1 and TRBJ2-1; D tentatively reads TRBD1 or TRBD2 (5 bases each). This CDR3 is built from 11 residues. Germline V lookup: CDR1 DFQATT, CDR2 SNEGSKA (reference sequence). V was clipped by 5 bases and J by 11 bases, with 13 bases between them. As DNA, the CDR3 is TGCAGTGCTGGGGGACCACTTCAGCAGTTCTTC. It yields the protein CSAGGPLQQFF.

The rearrangement links TRBV29-1 to TRBJ2-1; 11 bases map to TRBD2. V lost 8 bases and J lost 10; bases outside the gene matches: 10. The CDR3 covers 13 residues. Germline CDR1 reads SQVTM; CDR2 reads ANQGSEA. This chain's CDR3 is CSWLAGGRDEQFF. The CDR3 DNA reads as TGCAGCTGGCTAGCGGGGGGCCGGGACGAGCAGTTCTTC.

This clonotype was counted a single time. This chain connects TRBV6-5 to TRBJ2-7; 7 nucleotides match TRBD1. J was trimmed by 4 bases and V by 5 bases; bases with no gene match: 8. CDR3 length: 14 amino acids. Germline CDR1 MNHEY, CDR2 SVGAGI. The CDR3 DNA reads TGTGCCAGCAGTCGAGGGTTGACAGGGTACGAGCAGTACTTC. Translating gives CASSRGLTGYEQYF.